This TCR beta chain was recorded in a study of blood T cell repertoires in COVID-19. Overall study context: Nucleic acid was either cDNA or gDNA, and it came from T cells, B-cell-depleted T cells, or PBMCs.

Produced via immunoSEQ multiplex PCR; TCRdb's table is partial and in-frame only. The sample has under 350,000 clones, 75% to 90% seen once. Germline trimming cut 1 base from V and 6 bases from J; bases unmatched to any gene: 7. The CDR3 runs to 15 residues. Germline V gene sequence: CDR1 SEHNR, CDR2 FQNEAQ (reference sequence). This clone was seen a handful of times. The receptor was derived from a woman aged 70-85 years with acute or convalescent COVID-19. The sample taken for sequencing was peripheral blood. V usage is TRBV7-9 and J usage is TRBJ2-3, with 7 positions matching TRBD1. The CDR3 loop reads CASSLGGGAGDTQYF. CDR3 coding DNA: TGTGCCAGCAGCTTAGGAGGGGGCGCAGGGGATACGCAGTATTTT.